The clone carrying this TCR beta chain was detected only a few times. These data come from a study of blood T cell repertoires in COVID-19. Looking at the study overall: The United States, Italy and Spain supplied acute and convalescent COVID-19 samples. Nucleic acid was either cDNA or gDNA, and it came from T cells, B-cell-depleted T cells, or PBMCs.

Authors' data handling: Scientists estimated how many nucleated cells there were by amplifying reference gene primers. Method: immunoSEQ multiplex PCR; TCRdb's copy keeps in-frame clones and lacks some. The DNA was the basis for D and trimming; V, J and clone size are from that table. The repertoire holds roughly 94,000 clones, with 70% to 85% as singletons. This TCR derives from a man aged 55 to 70 with acute or convalescent COVID-19. Source material: peripheral blood.

CDR3 DNA sequence: TGTGCCAGCAGCGTAGGACAGGGGATGGGAAATCTTGAAGCTTTCTTT. Its translation is CASSVGQGMGNLEAFF. The J gene is TRBJ1-1, the V gene TRBV9; 8 positions match TRBD1. Losses at the gene ends were 0 bases for V and 7 bases for J; bases not matched to a gene: 11. The CDR3 runs 16 residues. The V gene's germline CDR1 is SGDLS and CDR2 YYNGEE.